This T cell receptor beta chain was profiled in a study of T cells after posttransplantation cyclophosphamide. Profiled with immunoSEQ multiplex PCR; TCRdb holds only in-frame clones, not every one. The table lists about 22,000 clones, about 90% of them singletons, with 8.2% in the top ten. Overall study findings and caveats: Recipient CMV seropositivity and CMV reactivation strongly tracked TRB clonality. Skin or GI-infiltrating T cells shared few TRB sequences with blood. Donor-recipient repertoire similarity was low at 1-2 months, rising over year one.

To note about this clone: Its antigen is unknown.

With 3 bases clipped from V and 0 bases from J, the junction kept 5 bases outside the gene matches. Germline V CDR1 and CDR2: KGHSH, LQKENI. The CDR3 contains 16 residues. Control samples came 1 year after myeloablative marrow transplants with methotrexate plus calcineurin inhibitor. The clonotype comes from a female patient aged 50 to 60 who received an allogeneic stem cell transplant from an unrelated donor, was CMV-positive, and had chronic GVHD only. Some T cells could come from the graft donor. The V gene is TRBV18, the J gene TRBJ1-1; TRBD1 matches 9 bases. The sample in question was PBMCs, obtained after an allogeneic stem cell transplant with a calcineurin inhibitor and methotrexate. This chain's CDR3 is CASSPRTGEVNTEAFF. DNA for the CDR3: TGTGCCAGCTCACCCAGGACAGGGGAAGTGAACACTGAAGCTTTCTTT.